This T cell receptor beta chain comes out of a study of blood T cell repertoires in COVID-19. Trimming pared 5 bases from V and 3 bases from J, leaving 22 bases between. CDR1 and CDR2 from the germline V gene are SGHTA and FQGNSA. This CDR3 is 17 amino acids long. Assay used: immunoSEQ multiplex PCR; TCRdb lists only in-frame clones, some missing. The sample contains about 68,000 clones, around 86% of which appear only once. The specimen was peripheral blood. The genes are TRBV7-2 and TRBJ1-1; D is unclear. The sequence was collected from a young man with acute or convalescent COVID-19. CDR3 nucleotide sequence: TGTGCCAGCAGCCCCAAAGGCCTGAGGGTCGGGCACACTGAAGCTTTCTTT. This codes for CASSPKGLRVGHTEAFF.